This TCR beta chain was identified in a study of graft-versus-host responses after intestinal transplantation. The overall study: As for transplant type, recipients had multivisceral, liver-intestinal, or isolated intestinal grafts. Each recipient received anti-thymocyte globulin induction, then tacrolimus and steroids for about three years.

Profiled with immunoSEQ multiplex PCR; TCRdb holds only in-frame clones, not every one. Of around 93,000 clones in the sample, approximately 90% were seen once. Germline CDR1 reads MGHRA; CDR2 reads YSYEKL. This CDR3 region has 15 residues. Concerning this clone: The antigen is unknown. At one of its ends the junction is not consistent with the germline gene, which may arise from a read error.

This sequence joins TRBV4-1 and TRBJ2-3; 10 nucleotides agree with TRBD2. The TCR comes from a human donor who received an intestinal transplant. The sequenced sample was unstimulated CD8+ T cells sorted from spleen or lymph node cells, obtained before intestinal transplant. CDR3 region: CASSLAGAFTDTQYF. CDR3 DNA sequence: TGTGCCAGCAGCCTAGCGGGGGCCTTCACAGATACGCAGTATTTT.